The present TCR beta chain was sequenced within a study of T cells expressing NK-cell markers (dated by TCRdb to about 2020). For the study in its entirety: In sorted CD3+CD56+NKG2C+, CD3+CD56+NKG2C- and CD3+CD56-NKG2C+ T-cell subsets from roughly 8 donors, TCR beta-chain repertoires were profiled. Among the eight sequenced donors, only one was HCMV-seronegative, while the other seven were HCMV-seropositive. All eight donors whose samples were sequenced were randomly selected healthy volunteers, three of them men and five women. Libraries were sequenced as 2 x 150 bp reads on Illumina HiSeq 2000/2500, MiSeq or NextSeq. The study at large found these results: In about 6 donors, the dominant CD3+CD56+NKG2C+ clonotypes were found to rank among the top 10 CD8+ clonotypes and to make up about 1.0-7.0% of CD8+ T cells. Those dominant clonotypes were again the most abundant among CD3+CD56-NKG2C+ cells in a few donors, at about 25-60.1%. It remained unclear whether the expanded NKG2C-expressing T cell clones were specific for HCMV antigens.

The data were produced on an Illumina HiSeq 2000. TCR beta cDNA libraries were made by 5'RACE template switching that added a universal primer site and unique molecular identifiers. cDNA synthesis was primed from the TCR beta constant segment, followed by two successive PCR amplification steps. The authors' analysis ran thus. Reads were demultiplexed and grouped by UMI with MIGEC, and clonotypes were assembled and quantified with MiTCR. Only TCR cDNA sequences supported by at least two reads were kept to exclude erroneous sequences. Downstream repertoire analysis used the tcR package, and clonotypes were matched across fractions by CDR3 nucleotide sequence plus V segment. VDJmatch was used to annotate antigen specificity against VDJdb, with one amino acid substitution in CDR3 permitted. Each entry corresponds to one CDR3 protein sequence from reads that TCRdb reprocessed, and DNA is not given. The V and J calls and clone size are TCRdb's, not the authors'. This sample's table has entries for a few hundred thousand distinct CDR3 sequences. The ten largest clones add up to about 5.2% of the sample.

For CDR1 and CDR2, the germline V gene lists SNHLY and FYNNEI. The cysteine opens and the phenylalanine closes a CDR3 of 15 amino acids. The nucleotide record is missing. A note on this clonotype: Its antigen is currently not known.

HCMV serostatus was determined by detecting HCMV-specific IgG in serum with a commercial ELISA kit. Ficoll density gradient centrifugation was used to isolate peripheral blood mononuclear cells from blood. Source material: blood T cells: a sorted CD56 or NKG2C T cell subset, CD4+ or CD8+ T cells, or bulk PBMC T cells (not recorded which). Recombination joined TRBV2 with TRBJ2-3; TCRdb reports TRBD2, a call that lacks DNA to check it against. The TCR originated in a man aged 18-70 years in good health. The CDR3 reads CAGRGLAEATDTQYF. This CDR3, with the reference TRBV2 and TRBJ2-3 proteins standing in past its ends, gives the full variable domain EPEVTQTPSHQVTQMGQEVILRCVPISNHLYFYWYRQILGQKVEFLVSFYNNEISEKSEIFDDQFSVERPDGSNFTLKIRSTKLEDSAMYFCAGRGLAEATDTQYFGPGTRLTVL.